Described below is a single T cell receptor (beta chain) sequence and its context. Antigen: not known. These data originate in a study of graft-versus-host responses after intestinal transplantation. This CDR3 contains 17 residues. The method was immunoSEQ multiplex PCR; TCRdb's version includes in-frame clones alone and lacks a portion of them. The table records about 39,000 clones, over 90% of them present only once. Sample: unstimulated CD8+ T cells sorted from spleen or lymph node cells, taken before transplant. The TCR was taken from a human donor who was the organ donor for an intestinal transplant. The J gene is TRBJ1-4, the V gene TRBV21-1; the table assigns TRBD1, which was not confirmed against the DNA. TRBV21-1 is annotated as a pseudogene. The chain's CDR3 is CASSKGGLGRGAEKLFF. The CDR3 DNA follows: TGTGCCAGCAGCAAAGGGGGGTTAGGCAGGGGGGCCGAAAAACTGTTTTTT.